This TCR beta chain was captured by sequencing in a study of T-cell reconstitution after alpha-beta-depleted transplantation in children. TCRbeta library preparation incorporated unique molecular identifiers. TCRdb redid the calling of the PCR reads with MiXCR, one entry per CDR3 protein. The top ten hold roughly a tenth of the sample, which has approximately 270,000 distinct CDR3 sequences, 9.9% seen once. The sequence came from a human donor who donated a stem cell graft to a child with SCID. The specimen was PBMCs from the stem cell graft donor, collected from the stem cell graft.

The CDR3 bases are TGTGCCAGCAGTGAACCGGGACAGGGCCTCTACGAGCAGTACTTC. The encoded protein is CASSEPGQGLYEQYF. V gene TRBV6-1 combines with J gene TRBJ2-7, with TRBD1 matching 9 bases. Germline CDR1 reads MNHNS; CDR2 reads SASEGT. This CDR3 has 15 amino acids. J gave up 3 bases and V 2 bases, and 5 bases lay outside the gene matches.